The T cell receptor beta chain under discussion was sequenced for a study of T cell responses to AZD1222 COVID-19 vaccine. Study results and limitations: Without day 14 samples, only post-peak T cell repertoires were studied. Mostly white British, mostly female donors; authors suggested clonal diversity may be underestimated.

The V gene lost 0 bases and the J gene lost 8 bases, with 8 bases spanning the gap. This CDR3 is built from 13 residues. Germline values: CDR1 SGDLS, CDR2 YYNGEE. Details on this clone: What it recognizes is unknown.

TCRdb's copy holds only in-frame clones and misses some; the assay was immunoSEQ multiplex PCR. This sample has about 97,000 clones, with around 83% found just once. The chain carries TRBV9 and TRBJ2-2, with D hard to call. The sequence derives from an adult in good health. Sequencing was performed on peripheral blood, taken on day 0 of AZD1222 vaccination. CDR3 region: CASSVAPKGELFF. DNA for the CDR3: TGTGCCAGCAGCGTAGCCCCGAAGGGGGAGCTGTTTTTT.